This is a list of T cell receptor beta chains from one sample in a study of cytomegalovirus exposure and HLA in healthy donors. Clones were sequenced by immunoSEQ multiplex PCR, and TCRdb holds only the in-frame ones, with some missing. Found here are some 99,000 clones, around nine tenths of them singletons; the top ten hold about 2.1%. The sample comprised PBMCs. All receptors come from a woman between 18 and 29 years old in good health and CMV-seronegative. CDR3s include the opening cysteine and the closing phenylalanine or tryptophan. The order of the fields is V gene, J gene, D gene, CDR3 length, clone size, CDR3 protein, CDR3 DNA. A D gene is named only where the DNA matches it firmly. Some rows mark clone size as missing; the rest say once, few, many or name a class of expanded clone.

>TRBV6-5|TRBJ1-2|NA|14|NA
CASSYSKYDSGYTF
TGTGCCAGCAGTTACTCCAAATACGACTCTGGCTACACCTTC
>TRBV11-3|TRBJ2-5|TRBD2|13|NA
CASSRTRAETQYF
TGTGCCAGCAGCCGGACTAGAGCAGAGACCCAGTACTTC
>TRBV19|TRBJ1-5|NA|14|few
CASTFSRRVGPQHF
TGTGCCAGTACATTTTCCCGCCGGGTCGGGCCCCAGCATTTT
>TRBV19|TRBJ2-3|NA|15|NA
CASSRKTGSADTQYF
TGTGCCAGTAGTCGAAAAACAGGGTCGGCAGATACGCAGTATTTT
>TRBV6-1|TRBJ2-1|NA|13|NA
CASSFDSYNEQFF
TGTGCCAGCAGTTTTGACAGCTACAATGAGCAGTTCTTC
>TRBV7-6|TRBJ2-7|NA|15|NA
CASSSTPGGSYEQYF
TGTGCCAGCAGCTCGACTCCAGGAGGGAGCTACGAGCAGTACTTC
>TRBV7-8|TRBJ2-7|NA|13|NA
CASSTLGLREQYF
TGTGCCAGCAGTACGCTGGGGCTCCGAGAGCAGTACTTC
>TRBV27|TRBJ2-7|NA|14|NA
CASSLNRETYEQYF
TGTGCCAGCAGTTTAAACAGGGAGACCTACGAGCAGTACTTC
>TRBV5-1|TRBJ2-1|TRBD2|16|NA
CASSLFPGLARNEQFF
TGCGCCAGCAGCTTGTTCCCGGGACTAGCCCGCAATGAGCAGTTCTTC
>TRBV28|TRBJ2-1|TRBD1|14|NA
CASQTGTGTRKQFF
TGTGCCAGCCAGACCGGGACAGGGACTCGAAAGCAGTTCTTC
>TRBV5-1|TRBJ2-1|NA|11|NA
CASSPNNEQFF
TGCGCCAGCAGCCCAAACAATGAGCAGTTCTTC
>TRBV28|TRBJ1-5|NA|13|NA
CASRPPGYQPQHF
TGTGCCAGCAGACCCCCAGGGTACCAGCCCCAGCATTTT
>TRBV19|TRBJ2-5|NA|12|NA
CASGHIEETQYF
TGTGCCAGTGGACATATTGAGGAGACCCAGTACTTC
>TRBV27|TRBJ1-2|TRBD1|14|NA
CASSPRDRVYGYTF
TGTGCCAGCAGCCCCCGGGACAGGGTCTATGGCTACACCTTC
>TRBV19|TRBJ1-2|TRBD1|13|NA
CASRDRANYGYTF
TGTGCCAGTAGAGACAGGGCTAACTATGGCTACACCTTC
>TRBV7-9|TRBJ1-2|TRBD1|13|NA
CASSSTGGYGYTF
TGTGCCAGCAGCTCAACAGGGGGCTATGGCTACACCTTC
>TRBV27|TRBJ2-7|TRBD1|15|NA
CASRPGTGSSYEQYF
TGTGCCAGCAGGCCCGGGACAGGGAGTTCCTACGAGCAGTACTTC
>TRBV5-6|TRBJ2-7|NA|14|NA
CASSVGTQVYEQYF
TGTGCCAGCAGCGTCGGGACACAAGTCTACGAGCAGTACTTC
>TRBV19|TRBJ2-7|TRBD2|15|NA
CASSIAAGGAYEQYF
TGTGCCAGTAGTATAGCAGCGGGAGGGGCCTACGAGCAGTACTTC
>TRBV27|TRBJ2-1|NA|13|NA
CASSHAPLNEQFF
TGTGCCAGCAGCCACGCCCCACTCAATGAGCAGTTCTTC
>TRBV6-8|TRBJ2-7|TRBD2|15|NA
CASPSGDTFSYEQYF
TGTGCCAGCCCTAGCGGGGACACTTTCTCCTACGAGCAGTACTTC
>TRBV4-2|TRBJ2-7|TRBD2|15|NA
CASSPIAGSSYEQYF
TGTGCCAGCAGCCCTATAGCGGGGAGCTCCTACGAGCAGTACTTC
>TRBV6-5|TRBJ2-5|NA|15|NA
CASRFHRGRGETQYF
TGTGCCAGCAGGTTCCACAGGGGTCGGGGGGAGACCCAGTACTTC
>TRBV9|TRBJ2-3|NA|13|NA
CASRGRNTDTQYF
TGTGCCAGCAGGGGGAGGAACACAGATACGCAGTATTTT
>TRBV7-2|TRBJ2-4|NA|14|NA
CASSPPGLANIQYF
TGTGCCAGCAGCCCACCCGGGCTAGCAAACATTCAGTACTTC
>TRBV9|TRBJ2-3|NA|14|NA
CASSVLGQTDTQYF
TGTGCCAGCAGCGTCCTAGGACAGACAGATACGCAGTATTTT
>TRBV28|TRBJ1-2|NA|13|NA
CASSPVGDYGYTF
TGTGCCAGCAGTCCTGTAGGGGACTATGGCTACACCTTC
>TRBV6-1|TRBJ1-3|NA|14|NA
CASSPLGTGNTIYF
TGTGCCAGCAGTCCCCTAGGAACTGGAAACACCATATATTTT
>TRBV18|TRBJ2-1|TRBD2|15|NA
CASSPGTSGINEQFF
TGTGCCAGCTCACCCGGGACTAGCGGGATCAATGAGCAGTTCTTC
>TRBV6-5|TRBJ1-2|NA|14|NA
CASRGSRGYYGYTF
TGTGCCAGCAGGGGGTCAAGGGGCTACTATGGCTACACCTTC
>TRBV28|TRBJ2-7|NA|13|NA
CASSLYHTYEQYF
TGTGCCAGCAGTTTGTATCACACCTACGAGCAGTACTTC
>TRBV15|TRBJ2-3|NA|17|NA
CATSTTLLGQRTDTQYF
TGTGCCACCAGCACTACCTTACTTGGACAGCGAACAGATACGCAGTATTTT
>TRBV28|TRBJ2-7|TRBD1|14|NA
CATLPTGISYEQYF
TGTGCCACTCTCCCGACAGGGATCTCCTACGAGCAGTACTTC
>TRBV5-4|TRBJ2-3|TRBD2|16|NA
CASSGAGVTVSDTQYF
TGTGCCAGCAGCGGGGCGGGGGTAACGGTATCCGATACGCAGTATTTT
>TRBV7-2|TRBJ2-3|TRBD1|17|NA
CASSFTGGSRGADTQYF
TGTGCCAGCAGCTTCACAGGGGGAAGCAGGGGTGCAGATACGCAGTATTTT
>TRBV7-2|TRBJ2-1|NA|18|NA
CASSLSSTRASSYNEQFF
TGTGCCAGCAGCCTATCTTCTACCAGGGCCAGCTCCTACAATGAGCAGTTCTTC
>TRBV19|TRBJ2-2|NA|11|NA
CAGYRAGELFF
TGTGCCGGATACAGGGCCGGGGAGCTGTTTTTT
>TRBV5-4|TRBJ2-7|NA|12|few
CASSFNSGEQYF
TGTGCCAGCAGCTTTAACTCAGGGGAGCAGTACTTC
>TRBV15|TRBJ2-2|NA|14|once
CATQVRANTGELFF
TGTGCCACCCAGGTCCGAGCGAACACCGGGGAGCTGTTTTTT